The source of this TCR beta chain is a study of blood T cell repertoires in COVID-19. About the study: T cells, B-cell-depleted T cells, or PBMCs supplied cDNA or gDNA.

This CDR3 comprises 11 residues. V trimming: 4 bases; J trimming: 6 bases; junction bases outside the gene matches: 0. The table came from immunoSEQ multiplex PCR; TCRdb's copy has only in-frame clones and leaves some out. The table has under 300,000 clones, approximately 82% seen once. Material for sequencing was peripheral blood. The TCR was taken from a man in his forties who had recovered from COVID-19. V and J are TRBV12-3 or TRBV12-4 and TRBJ2-7; 7 bases are shared with TRBD2. The CDR3 sequence is CASSSGGEQYF. CDR3 nucleotides: TGTGCCAGCAGTTCGGGGGGCGAGCAGTACTTC.